The rows below give T cell receptor beta chains drawn from one sample of a study of blood T cell repertoires in COVID-19. The protocol was immunoSEQ multiplex PCR, while the TCRdb copy is restricted to in-frame clones and leaves out a portion. The table has about 130,000 clones, roughly three quarters seen once. Sequencing was performed on peripheral blood. Receptors were obtained from a man older than 75 with acute or convalescent COVID-19. Each CDR3 is given with its conserved first and last residue. Fields, in order: V gene, J gene, D gene, CDR3 protein, CDR3 DNA. The D gene is left open where the match is weak.

TRBV16	TRBJ1-1	-	CASSPSPMNTEAFF	TGTGCCAGCAGCCCATCCCCCATGAACACTGAAGCTTTCTTT
TRBV27	TRBJ2-2	-	CASSKDSANTGELFF	TGTGCCAGCAGTAAGGACTCAGCGAACACCGGGGAGCTGTTTTTT
TRBV7-9	TRBJ2-5	TRBD1	CASSPGQGAWGTQYF	TGTGCCAGTAGCCCGGGACAGGGGGCGTGGGGGACCCAGTACTTC
TRBV27	TRBJ2-3	-	CASSLFSGTQYF	TGTGCCAGCAGTTTATTCTCGGGTACGCAGTATTTT
TRBV2	TRBJ1-2	TRBD1	CASSTGVYGYTF	TGTGCCAGCAGCACAGGGGTTTATGGCTACACCTTC
TRBV6-1	TRBJ1-1	TRBD1	CASSDQGEETEAFF	TGTGCCAGCAGTGACCAGGGGGAAGAAACTGAAGCTTTCTTT
TRBV7-2	TRBJ2-4	TRBD2	CASSIGGRGVQNIQYF	TGTGCCAGCAGCATCGGCGGGAGGGGTGTCCAAAACATTCAGTACTTC
TRBV5-4	TRBJ1-2	-	CASSPARGRPGGYTF	TGTGCCAGCAGCCCCGCTCGGGGAAGACCGGGGGGCTACACCTTC
TRBV19	TRBJ1-5	TRBD1	CASSIDLGQGTNQPQHF	TGTGCCAGTAGTATAGATCTTGGACAGGGAACCAATCAGCCCCAGCATTTT
TRBV19	TRBJ1-1	-	CASSILSSPGSTEAFF	TGTGCCAGTAGTATTCTTTCGTCTCCGGGGAGCACTGAAGCTTTCTTT
TRBV30	TRBJ2-4	TRBD2	CAWSVKFISGGNIQYF	TGTGCCTGGAGTGTAAAGTTTATTAGCGGGGGAAACATTCAGTACTTC
TRBV6-5	TRBJ2-7	-	CASSSGHPYSYEQYF	TGTGCCAGCAGTTCGGGACACCCTTACTCCTACGAGCAGTACTTC
TRBV3-1/TRBV3-2	TRBJ2-5	-	CASRFQSLGVETQYF	TGTGCCAGCCGATTCCAGAGTCTAGGCGTGGAGACCCAGTACTTC